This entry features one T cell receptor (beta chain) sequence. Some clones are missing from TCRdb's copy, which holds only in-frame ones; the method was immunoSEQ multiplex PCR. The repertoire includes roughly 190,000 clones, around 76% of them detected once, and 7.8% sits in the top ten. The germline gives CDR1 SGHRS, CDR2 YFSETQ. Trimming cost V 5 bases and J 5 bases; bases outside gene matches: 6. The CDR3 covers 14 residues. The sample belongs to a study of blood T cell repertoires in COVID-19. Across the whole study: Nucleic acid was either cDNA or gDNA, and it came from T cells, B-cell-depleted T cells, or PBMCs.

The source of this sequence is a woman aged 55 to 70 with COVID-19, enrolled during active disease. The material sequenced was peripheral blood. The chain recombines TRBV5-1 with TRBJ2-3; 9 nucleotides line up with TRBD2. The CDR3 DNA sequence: TGCGCCAGCAGGGCGGGGGGGCTACAAGATACGCAGTATTTT. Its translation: CASRAGGLQDTQYF.